This TCR beta chain came from a study of blood T cell repertoires in COVID-19. The overall study: Italy, Spain and the United States were the sources of the convalescent and acute COVID-19 samples.

The data were produced by immunoSEQ multiplex PCR, yet TCRdb's version contains in-frame clones alone and is incomplete. The sample holds about 91,000 clones, more than 75% seen once. The CDR3 runs 18 residues. CDR1 and CDR2 from the germline V gene are KGHSH and LQKENI. V was pared by 3 bases and J by 0 bases, with 5 bases of the junction left unmatched. The sequence derives from a woman older than 75 with active COVID-19. The rearrangement links TRBV18 to TRBJ2-6; 10 nucleotides match TRBD1. The sequenced sample consisted of peripheral blood. This chain's CDR3 is CASSPGTGDHSGANVLTF. Here the CDR3 DNA reads TGTGCCAGCTCACCGGGGACAGGGGATCACTCTGGGGCCAACGTCCTGACTTTC.